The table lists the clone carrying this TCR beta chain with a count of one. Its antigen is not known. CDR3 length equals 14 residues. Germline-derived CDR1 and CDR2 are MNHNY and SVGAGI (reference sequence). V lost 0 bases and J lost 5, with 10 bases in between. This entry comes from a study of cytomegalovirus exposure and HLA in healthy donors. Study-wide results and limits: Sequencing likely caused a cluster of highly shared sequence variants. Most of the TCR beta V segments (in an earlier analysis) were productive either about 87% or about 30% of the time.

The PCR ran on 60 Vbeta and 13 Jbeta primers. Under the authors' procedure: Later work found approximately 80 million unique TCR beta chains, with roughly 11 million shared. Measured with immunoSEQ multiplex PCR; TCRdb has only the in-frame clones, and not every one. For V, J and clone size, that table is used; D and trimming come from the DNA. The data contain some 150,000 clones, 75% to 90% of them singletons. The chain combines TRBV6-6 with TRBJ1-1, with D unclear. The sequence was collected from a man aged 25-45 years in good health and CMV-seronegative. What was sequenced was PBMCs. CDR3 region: CASSYSVFTTEAFF. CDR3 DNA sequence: TGTGCCAGCAGTTACTCAGTCTTTACAACTGAAGCTTTCTTT.